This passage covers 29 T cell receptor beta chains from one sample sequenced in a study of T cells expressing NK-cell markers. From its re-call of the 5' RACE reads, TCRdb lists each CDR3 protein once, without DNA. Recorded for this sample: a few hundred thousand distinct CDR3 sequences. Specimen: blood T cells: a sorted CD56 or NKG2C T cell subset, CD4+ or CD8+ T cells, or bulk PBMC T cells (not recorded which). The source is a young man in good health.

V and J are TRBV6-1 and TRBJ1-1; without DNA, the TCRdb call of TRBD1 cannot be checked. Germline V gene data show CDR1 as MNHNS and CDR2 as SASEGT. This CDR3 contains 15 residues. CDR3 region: CASRTSGTRETEAFF.

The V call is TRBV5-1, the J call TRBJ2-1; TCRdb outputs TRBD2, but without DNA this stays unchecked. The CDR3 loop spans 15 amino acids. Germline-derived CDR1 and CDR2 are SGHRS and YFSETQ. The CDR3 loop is CASSSGLAGLNEQFF.

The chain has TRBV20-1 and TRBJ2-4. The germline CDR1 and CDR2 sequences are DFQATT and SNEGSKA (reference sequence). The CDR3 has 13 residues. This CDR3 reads CSAPRQNQNIQYF.

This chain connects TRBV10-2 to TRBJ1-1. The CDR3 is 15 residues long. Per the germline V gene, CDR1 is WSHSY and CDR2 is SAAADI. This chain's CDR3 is CASSETTASNTEAFF.

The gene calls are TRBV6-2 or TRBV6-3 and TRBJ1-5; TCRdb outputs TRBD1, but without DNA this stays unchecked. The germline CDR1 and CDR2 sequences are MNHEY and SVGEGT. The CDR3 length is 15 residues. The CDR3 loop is CASSYLAGVNQPQHF.

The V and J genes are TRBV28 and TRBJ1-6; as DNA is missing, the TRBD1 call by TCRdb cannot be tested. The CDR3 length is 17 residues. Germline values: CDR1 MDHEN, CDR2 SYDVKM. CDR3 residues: CASSSDRGGFLRSPLHF.

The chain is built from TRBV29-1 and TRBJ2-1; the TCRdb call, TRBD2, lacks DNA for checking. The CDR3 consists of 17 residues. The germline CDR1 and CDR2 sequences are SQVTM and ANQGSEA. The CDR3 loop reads CSAREGRLAGGSNEQFF.

The CDR3 spells CASSLSLAGKNEKLFF. The chain recombines TRBV12-3 or TRBV12-4 with TRBJ1-4; TCRdb indicates TRBD1, and absent DNA this call remains unverified. The CDR3 is made up of 16 amino acids.

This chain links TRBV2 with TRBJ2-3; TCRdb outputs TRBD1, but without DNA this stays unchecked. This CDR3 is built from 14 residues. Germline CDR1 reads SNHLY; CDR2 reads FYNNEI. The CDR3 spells CASRRASSTDTQYF.

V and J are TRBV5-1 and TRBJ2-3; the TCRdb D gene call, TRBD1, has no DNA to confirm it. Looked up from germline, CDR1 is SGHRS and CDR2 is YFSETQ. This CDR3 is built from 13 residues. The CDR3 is CASSPSTGDTQYF.

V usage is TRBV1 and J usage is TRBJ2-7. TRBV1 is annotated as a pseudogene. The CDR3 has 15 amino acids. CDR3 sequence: CTSSQDFQPRDEQYF.

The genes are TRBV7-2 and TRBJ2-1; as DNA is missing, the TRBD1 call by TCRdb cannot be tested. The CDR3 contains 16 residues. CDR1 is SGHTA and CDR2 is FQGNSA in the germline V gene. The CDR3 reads CASSLVGGSSYNEQFF.

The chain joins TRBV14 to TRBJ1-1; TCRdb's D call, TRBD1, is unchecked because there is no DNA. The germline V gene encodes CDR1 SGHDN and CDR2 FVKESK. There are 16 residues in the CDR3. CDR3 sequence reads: CASSQLLGTRSSEAFF.

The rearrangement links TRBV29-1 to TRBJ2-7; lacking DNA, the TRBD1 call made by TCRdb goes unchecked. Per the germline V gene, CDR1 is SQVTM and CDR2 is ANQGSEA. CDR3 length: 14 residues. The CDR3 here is CSVITGYGRNEQYF.

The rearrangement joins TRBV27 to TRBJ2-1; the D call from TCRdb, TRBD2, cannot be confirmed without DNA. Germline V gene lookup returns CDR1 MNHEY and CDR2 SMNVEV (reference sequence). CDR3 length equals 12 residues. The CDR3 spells CASSSRSQGQFF.

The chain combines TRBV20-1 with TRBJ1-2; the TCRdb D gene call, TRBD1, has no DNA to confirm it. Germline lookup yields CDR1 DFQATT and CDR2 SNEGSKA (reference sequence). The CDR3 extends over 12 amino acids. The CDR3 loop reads CSARVEGTGYTF.

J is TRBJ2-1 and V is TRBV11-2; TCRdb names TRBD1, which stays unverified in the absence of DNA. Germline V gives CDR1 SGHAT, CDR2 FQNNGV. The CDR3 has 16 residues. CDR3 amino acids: CASSLRGAGSYNEQFF.

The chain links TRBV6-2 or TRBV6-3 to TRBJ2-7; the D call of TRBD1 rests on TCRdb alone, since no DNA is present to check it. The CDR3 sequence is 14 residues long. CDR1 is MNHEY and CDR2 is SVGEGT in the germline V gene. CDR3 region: CASSYTPTGGEQYF.

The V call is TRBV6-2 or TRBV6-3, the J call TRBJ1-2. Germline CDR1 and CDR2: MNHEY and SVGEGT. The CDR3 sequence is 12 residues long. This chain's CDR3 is CASRSTVGGYTF.

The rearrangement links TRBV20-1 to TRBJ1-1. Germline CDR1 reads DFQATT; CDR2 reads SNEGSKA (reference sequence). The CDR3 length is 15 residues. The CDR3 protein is CSARRGLTLGTEAFF.

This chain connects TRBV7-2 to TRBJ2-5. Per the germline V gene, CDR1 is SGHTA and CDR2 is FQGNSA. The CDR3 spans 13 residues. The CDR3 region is CASSLELGAAQYF.

The chain's CDR3 is CASGRREETQYF. The chain recombines TRBV12-5 with TRBJ2-5; TCRdb gives TRBD1 as the D gene, but with no DNA this cannot be confirmed. CDR3 length: 12 amino acids. CDR1 is LGHNT and CDR2 is FRNRAP in the germline V gene.

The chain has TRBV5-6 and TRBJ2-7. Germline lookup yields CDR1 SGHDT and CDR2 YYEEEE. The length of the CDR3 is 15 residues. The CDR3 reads CASSLIRDTYYEQYF.

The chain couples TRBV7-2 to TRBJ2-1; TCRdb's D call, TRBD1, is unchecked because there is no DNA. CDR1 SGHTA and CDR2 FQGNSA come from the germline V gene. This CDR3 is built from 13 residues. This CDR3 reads CASSPGQGDQQFF.

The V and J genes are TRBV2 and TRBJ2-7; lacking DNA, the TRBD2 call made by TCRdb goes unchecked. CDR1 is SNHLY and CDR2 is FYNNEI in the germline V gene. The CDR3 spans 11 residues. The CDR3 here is CASILAYEQYF.

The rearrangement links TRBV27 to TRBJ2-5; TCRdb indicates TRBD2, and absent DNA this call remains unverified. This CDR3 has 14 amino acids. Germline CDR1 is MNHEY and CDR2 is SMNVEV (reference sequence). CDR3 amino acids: CASSTSTSPGAQYF.

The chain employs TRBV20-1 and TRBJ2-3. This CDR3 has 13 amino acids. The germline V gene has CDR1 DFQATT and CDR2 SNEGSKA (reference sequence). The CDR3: CSAREGLSDTQYF.

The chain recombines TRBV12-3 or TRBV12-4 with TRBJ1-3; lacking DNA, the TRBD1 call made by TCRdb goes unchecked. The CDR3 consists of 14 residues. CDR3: CASISGEAGNTIYF.

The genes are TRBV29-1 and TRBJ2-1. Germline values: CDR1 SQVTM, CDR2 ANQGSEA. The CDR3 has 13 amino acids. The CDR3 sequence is CSVENLQRDEQFF.